This record looks at one T cell receptor beta chain sequence and its context. The CDR3 sequence is 12 residues long. V dropped 3 bases and J dropped 5 bases, with 7 bases sitting between them. Germline V gene data show CDR1 as MGHDK and CDR2 as SYGVNS. RNA, at about 0.45 to 1 ug, was reverse transcribed with random hexamers. TCRdb ran MiXCR on the immunoSEQ multiplex PCR reads and lists one entry per CDR3 protein. This table holds around 180,000 distinct CDR3 sequences, almost 96% found once. The sample comes from a study of CD8 T cells in Susac syndrome. It was treatment-naive patients with stable or active relapsing-remitting disease who made up the multiple sclerosis controls.

This clonotype was obtained from a human donor with multiple sclerosis. The sequenced material came from CD4+ T cells from PBMCs. The chain combines TRBV25-1 with TRBJ2-5, with no clear D. The chain's CDR3 is CASSENWETQYF. The CDR3 nucleotides read TGTGCCAGCAGTGAGAACTGGGAGACCCAGTACTTC.